Listed below are T cell receptor beta chains from one sample, sequenced in a study of blood T cell repertoires in COVID-19. TCRdb keeps only in-frame clones here, not all; method: immunoSEQ multiplex PCR. This table has 100,000 to 150,000 clones, roughly 83% appearing once. The sequenced sample was peripheral blood. The receptors derive from a man aged 40-49 years with active or convalescent COVID-19. Each CDR3 is given with its conserved first and last residue. D genes are given only for firm matches. Rows give clone size only sometimes, using once, few, many, or a class for an expanded clone.

V gene	J gene	CDR3 length	D gene	clone size	CDR3 protein	CDR3 DNA
TRBV6-5	TRBJ1-4	14	NA	NA	CASSLRAPNEKLFF	TGTGCCAGCAGCCTCAGGGCTCCAAATGAAAAACTGTTTTTT
TRBV18	TRBJ2-2	14	NA	NA	CASSLGQNTGELFF	TGTGCCAGCTCACTCGGACAGAACACCGGGGAGCTGTTTTTT
TRBV19	TRBJ1-5	16	NA	NA	CASSRTQTQLNQPQHF	TGTGCCAGTAGTCGGACACAAACTCAACTCAATCAGCCCCAGCATTTT
TRBV11-2	TRBJ1-1	13	NA	NA	CASSKEGGTEAFF	TGTGCCAGCAGCAAAGAAGGGGGCACTGAAGCTTTCTTT
TRBV4-1	TRBJ2-1	16	TRBD1	NA	CASSRDRVGEWYEQFF	TGCGCCAGCAGCCGGGACAGGGTTGGGGAGTGGTATGAGCAGTTCTTC
TRBV20-1	TRBJ1-1	15	NA	NA	CSAIDGGRGVTEAFF	TGCAGTGCTATTGACGGCGGCAGGGGCGTTACTGAAGCTTTCTTT
TRBV7-2	TRBJ2-1	16	NA	NA	CASSPTGELLGDEQFF	TGTGCCAGCAGCCCTACGGGGGAACTTCTAGGGGATGAGCAGTTCTTC
TRBV3-1/TRBV3-2	TRBJ2-5	17	NA	NA	CASSQESISTSQETQYF	TGTGCCAGCAGCCAAGAATCGATTAGCACCTCGCAAGAGACCCAGTACTTC
TRBV11-3	TRBJ2-1	17	TRBD2	few	CASSSLNPAGGGDEQFF	TGTGCCAGCAGCTCCCTAAATCCGGCGGGGGGCGGGGATGAGCAGTTCTTC
TRBV6-5	TRBJ1-1	15	NA	NA	CASSYSARVNTEAFF	TGTGCCAGCAGTTACTCCGCCAGGGTGAACACTGAAGCTTTCTTT
TRBV2	TRBJ1-4	16	NA	NA	CASSPGVTAPNEKLFF	TGTGCCAGCAGCCCAGGGGTGACAGCGCCCAATGAAAAACTGTTTTTT
TRBV4-1	TRBJ2-1	15	NA	NA	CASAPDGSSYNEQFF	TGCGCCAGCGCTCCGGACGGGAGCTCCTACAATGAGCAGTTCTTC
TRBV10-1	TRBJ1-1	14	NA	NA	CASSVGGSRTEAFF	TGCGCCAGCAGTGTCGGGGGGTCTCGAACTGAAGCTTTCTTT
TRBV5-1	TRBJ2-1	15	TRBD2	NA	CASSLGGSQSNEQFF	TGCGCCAGCAGCTTGGGCGGGAGCCAATCCAATGAGCAGTTCTTC
TRBV19	TRBJ2-1	15	NA	NA	CASSFEGARGNEQFF	TGTGCCAGTAGTTTCGAAGGTGCGAGAGGGAATGAGCAGTTCTTC
TRBV7-2	TRBJ2-3	15	TRBD2	NA	CASSFSGGPMAAQYF	TGTGCCAGCAGCTTTAGCGGGGGGCCGATGGCTGCGCAGTATTTT
TRBV12-3/TRBV12-4	TRBJ1-1	11	NA	NA	CASSLAAEAFF	TGTGCCAGCAGTTTGGCAGCTGAAGCTTTCTTT
TRBV19	TRBJ1-2	15	TRBD1	NA	CVSSGTAPLGDGYTF	TGTGTCAGTAGTGGGACAGCCCCGTTAGGTGATGGCTACACCTTC
TRBV19	TRBJ2-5	19	TRBD2	NA	CASSGGKAGAAKYQETQYF	TGTGCCAGTAGTGGGGGAAAAGCGGGAGCTGCCAAGTACCAAGAGACCCAGTACTTC
TRBV15	TRBJ1-5	15	NA	NA	CATSRDGQPNQPQHF	TGTGCCACCAGCAGAGATGGGCAGCCTAATCAGCCCCAGCATTTT
TRBV4-1	TRBJ1-1	11	NA	once	CASSRGTEAFF	TGCGCCAGCAGCCGAGGCACTGAAGCTTTCTTT
TRBV6-1	TRBJ2-3	15	TRBD2	NA	CASSERGALTDTQYF	TGTGCCAGCAGTGAGCGGGGGGCCTTAACAGATACGCAGTATTTT
TRBV4-1	TRBJ1-1	15	NA	NA	CASSQLWGGRAEAFF	TGCGCCAGCAGCCAGTTATGGGGGGGCAGAGCTGAAGCTTTCTTT
TRBV28	TRBJ2-7	14	TRBD2	few	CASSWTSGSDEQYF	TGTGCCAGCAGTTGGACTAGCGGGAGCGACGAGCAGTACTTC
TRBV20-1	TRBJ2-3	11	NA	NA	CSARRGDTQYF	TGCAGTGCCCGACGAGGGGATACGCAGTATTTT
TRBV19	TRBJ1-5	14	TRBD1	NA	CASSIQDRLVPQHF	TGTGCCAGTAGTATACAGGACAGGTTAGTTCCCCAGCATTTT
TRBV5-1	TRBJ2-3	16	NA	NA	CASSTGTSRSTDTQYF	TGCGCCAGCAGCACCGGGACTTCCAGGAGCACAGATACGCAGTATTTT
TRBV29-1	TRBJ2-3	15	NA	NA	CSVDYQRKPTDTQYF	TGCAGCGTTGACTACCAGCGCAAGCCCACAGATACGCAGTATTTT
TRBV3-1/TRBV3-2	TRBJ1-2	13	NA	NA	CASSPRGSGGYTF	TGTGCCAGCAGCCCCCGAGGTTCGGGAGGCTACACCTTC
TRBV18	TRBJ1-5	12	NA	few	CASSQSGQPQHF	TGTGCCAGCTCACAATCGGGGCAGCCCCAGCATTTT
TRBV30	TRBJ1-5	15	NA	NA	CAWSGAGAFNQPQHF	TGTGCCTGGAGTGGGGCAGGGGCCTTTAATCAGCCCCAGCATTTT
TRBV28	TRBJ2-6	18	NA	NA	CASKDLTGKRTGANVLTF	TGTGCCAGCAAGGATCTCACAGGCAAGAGGACTGGGGCCAACGTCCTGACTTTC
TRBV5-1	TRBJ2-3	16	TRBD2	NA	CASSLAGTRNEDTQYF	TGCGCCAGCAGCTTGGCCGGGACTAGAAATGAAGATACGCAGTATTTT
TRBV5-1	TRBJ2-2	15	TRBD1	NA	CASSSTGKGTGELFF	TGCGCCAGCAGTTCGACAGGGAAGGGGACCGGGGAGCTGTTTTTT
TRBV5-5	TRBJ1-2	13	NA	few	CASSLGQTQGYTF	TGTGCCAGCAGCTTAGGACAGACCCAAGGCTACACCTTC
TRBV6-5	TRBJ2-7	13	TRBD1	NA	CASRDRGRHEQYF	TGTGCCAGCAGGGACAGGGGGAGGCACGAGCAGTACTTC
TRBV14	TRBJ2-1	14	NA	NA	CASSREAQRNEQFF	TGTGCCAGCAGCCGGGAGGCCCAGCGGAATGAGCAGTTCTTC
TRBV6-1	TRBJ1-5	15	NA	NA	CASSEAARDRQPQHF	TGTGCCAGCAGTGAAGCGGCCAGGGATCGGCAGCCCCAGCATTTT
TRBV2	TRBJ2-3	15	NA	NA	CASSEIERPTDTQYF	TGTGCCAGCAGTGAGATCGAGCGGCCCACAGATACGCAGTATTTT
TRBV2	TRBJ1-5	15	TRBD1	NA	CAGQRDRGSNQPQHF	TGTGCCGGCCAAAGGGACAGGGGGTCTAATCAGCCCCAGCATTTT
TRBV10-2	TRBJ2-2	14	TRBD2	NA	CASRGLAATGELFF	TGCGCCAGCAGGGGACTAGCGGCCACCGGGGAGCTGTTTTTT
TRBV7-9	TRBJ1-6	15	TRBD1	few	CASSPGTGERSPLHF	TGTGCCAGCAGCCCCGGGACAGGGGAAAGATCACCCCTCCACTTT
TRBV11-2	TRBJ2-5	17	TRBD1	few	CASSLDSPSTGTETQYF	TGTGCCAGCAGCTTAGATTCTCCTTCGACAGGGACGGAGACCCAGTACTTC
TRBV6-2/TRBV6-3	TRBJ1-2	13	NA	NA	CASSYDGDYGYTF	TGTGCCAGCAGTTATGACGGGGACTATGGCTACACCTTC
TRBV18	TRBJ1-1	14	NA	NA	CASSRERGSTEAFF	TGTGCCAGCTCACGTGAAAGGGGGAGCACTGAAGCTTTCTTT